The 26 T cell receptor beta chains reported below all come from one sample, sequenced in a study of long-term antiretroviral therapy in people with HIV. immunoSEQ v3.0 was run at survey level. Profiling relied on immunoSEQ multiplex PCR, and the TCRdb table lists in-frame clones only, not all of them. The table has roughly 18,000 clones, 91% seen once. The sequencing used unsorted PBMCs, collected 3 years after starting antiretroviral therapy. The receptors were gathered from a man aged 45-65 years with HIV.

The chain carries TRBV11-2 and TRBJ2-1, with 12 positions matching TRBD2. Looked up from germline, CDR1 is SGHAT and CDR2 is FQNNGV. V shed 4 bases, J shed 3 bases, and the junction held 4 bases outside the gene matches. The CDR3 has 16 residues. CDR3 in amino acids: CASSSRLAGVYNEQFF. The DNA of the CDR3 is TGTGCCAGCAGCTCCAGACTAGCGGGGGTCTACAATGAGCAGTTCTTC. The full variable domain, in which reference TRBV11-2 and TRBJ2-1 provide the parts outside the CDR3, is EAGVAQSPRYKIIEKRQSVAFWCNPISGHATLYWYQQILGQGPKLLIQFQNNGVVDDSQLPKDRFSAERLKGVDSTLKIQPAKLEDSAVYLCASSSRLAGVYNEQFFGPGTRLTVL.

The chain couples TRBV19 to TRBJ1-5, with D unclear. The V and J ends lost 5 bases and 0 bases respectively, with 14 bases between them. CDR3 length: 16 amino acids. CDR1 and CDR2 (germline): LNHDA, SQIVND (reference sequence). CDR3 nucleotides: TGTGCCAGTAGTTTGTCCCCGGCTGGTAGCAATCAGCCCCAGCATTTT. Encoded protein: CASSLSPAGSNQPQHF.

The chain couples TRBV7-8 to TRBJ2-3, with D unclear. V shed 4 bases and J shed 2 bases, with 13 bases lying between them. Germline CDR1 SGHVS, CDR2 FQNEAQ. The length of the CDR3 is 15 residues. CDR3 nucleotide sequence: TGTGCCAGCAGCTCGTGGGCAGGAATCACAGATACGCAGTATTTT. It specifies CASSSWAGITDTQYF.

This chain joins TRBV19 and TRBJ2-3; D is uncertain. V gave up 3 bases and J gave up 0 bases, with 10 bases separating them. The CDR3 is made up of 15 amino acids. Germline V CDR1 and CDR2: LNHDA, SQIVND (reference sequence). CDR3 sequence (DNA): TGTGCCAGTAGTATTAACAGAGCTAGCACAGATACGCAGTATTTT. Encoded protein: CASSINRASTDTQYF.

The chain joins TRBV27 to TRBJ1-1; D is unclear. Germline CDR1 reads MNHEY; CDR2 reads SMNVEV (reference sequence). The CDR3 length is 14 residues. V gave up 5 bases and J gave up 4 bases, with 14 bases separating them. CDR3 in amino acids: CASSKSGVFTEAFF. The CDR3 region has the DNA TGTGCCAGCAGTAAGTCCGGGGTTTTCACTGAAGCTTTCTTT.

The table lists this clone with a few counts. The chain joins TRBV30 to TRBJ1-5, with TRBD1 matching over 12 bases. The CDR3 spans 13 residues. The germline gives CDR1 GTSNPN, CDR2 SVGIG (reference sequence). The J segment lost 7 bases and the V segment lost 5 bases, leaving 3 bases of the junction unmatched. CDR3 region: CAWGTGGGQPQHF. The CDR3 DNA reads as TGTGCCTGGGGGACAGGGGGCGGACAGCCCCAGCATTTT.

This chain connects TRBV2 to TRBJ1-1; D not resolved. This CDR3 is built from 13 residues. The germline V and J ends were trimmed by 5 bases and 1 base, with 8 bases remaining between them. Looked up from germline, CDR1 is SNHLY and CDR2 is FYNNEI. The CDR3 DNA sequence: TGTGCCAGCAGTCAGGACCAGAACACTGAAGCTTTCTTT. This translates into CASSQDQNTEAFF.

The chain couples TRBV27 to TRBJ1-1; D not certain. The CDR3 spans 14 residues. In germline, CDR1 is MNHEY, CDR2 SMNVEV (reference sequence). Trimming took 3 bases from V and 2 from J, leaving 10 bases between them. The CDR3 DNA reads as TGTGCCAGCAGTTTTCTCTCAGGCAACACTGAAGCTTTCTTT. Protein product: CASSFLSGNTEAFF.

The V and J genes are TRBV4-1 and TRBJ1-2, with D possibly TRBD1 on 5 matching bases. The CDR3 spans 14 residues. Germline V lookup: CDR1 MGHRA, CDR2 YSYEKL. Trimming removed 0 bases at V and 3 bases at J, with 8 bases between. The CDR3 here is CASSQETGHYGYTF. The CDR3, as DNA: TGCGCCAGCAGCCAAGAAACGGGGCACTATGGCTACACCTTC.

This chain connects TRBV7-8 to TRBJ1-2; tentatively, D is TRBD1 (6 bases). V was pared by 5 bases and J by 4 bases, with 17 bases between. Germline V lookup: CDR1 SGHVS, CDR2 FQNEAQ. The CDR3 runs 15 residues. CDR3 DNA: TGTGCCAGCAGCCAGATTTTACAGGGCAGCTATGGCTACACCTTC. It encodes CASSQILQGSYGYTF.

The chain has TRBV27 and TRBJ2-7; 8 bases line up with TRBD2. Germline lookup yields CDR1 MNHEY and CDR2 SMNVEV (reference sequence). This CDR3 region has 14 residues. Losses at the gene ends were 5 bases for V and 2 bases for J; bases not matched to a gene: 5. The CDR3 DNA sequence: TGTGCCAGCAGTCTACTAGCGGCCGCCTACGAGCAGTACTTC. It specifies CASSLLAAAYEQYF.

This chain joins TRBV4-1 and TRBJ2-2, with TRBD2 as a possible D gene (6 bases). V lost 5 bases to trimming and J lost 2 bases, with 12 bases between them. CDR1 MGHRA and CDR2 YSYEKL come from the germline V gene. CDR3 length equals 15 residues. The CDR3 coding sequence is TGCGCCAGCAGCTGGAGGCGGGACAACACCGGGGAGCTGTTTTTT. Protein product: CASSWRRDNTGELFF.

J is TRBJ1-6 and V is TRBV5-4, with D maybe TRBD1 (6 bases). Germline V gene data show CDR1 as SGHNT and CDR2 as YYREEE (reference sequence). Trimming stripped 4 bases from V and 6 bases from J, with 17 bases between. The CDR3 covers 16 residues. The CDR3 DNA reads TGTGCCAGCAGCGACACCGGGACAAGACTTAATTCACCCCTCCACTTT. It specifies CASSDTGTRLNSPLHF.

The CDR3 region has the DNA TGTGCCAGCAGTGAGGGCCCGAATGGAAATGAAAAACTGTTTTTT. Translating it yields CASSEGPNGNEKLFF. The genes are TRBV6-1 and TRBJ1-4, with D unclear. The CDR3 sequence is 15 residues long. Trimming took off 3 bases at V and 5 bases at J, with 13 bases between the two ends. Germline V gene data show CDR1 as MNHNS and CDR2 as SASEGT.

The J gene is TRBJ2-7, the V gene TRBV4-2, with D possibly TRBD2 on 5 matching bases. This CDR3 has 14 residues. V dropped 0 bases and J dropped 2 bases, with 8 bases sitting between them. Germline assignment: CDR1 LGHNA and CDR2 YNFKEQ. Here the CDR3 reads CASSQDRGPYEQYF. In DNA, the CDR3 is TGTGCCAGCAGCCAAGACCGGGGTCCCTACGAGCAGTACTTC.

This rearrangement joins TRBV30 to TRBJ1-1, with D unresolved. Between the trimmed V and J ends, which lost 2 bases and 1 base, there was a span of 8 bases. This CDR3 spans 13 amino acids. CDR1 GTSNPN and CDR2 SVGIG come from the germline V gene (reference sequence). The CDR3 reads CAWSRAENTEAFF. In DNA, the CDR3 is TGTGCCTGGAGTAGGGCCGAGAACACTGAAGCTTTCTTT.

The V call is TRBV27, the J call TRBJ2-7, with D tentatively TRBD1 (6 bases). Trimming cost V 1 base and J 1 base, with 11 bases left between them. CDR1 MNHEY and CDR2 SMNVEV come from the germline V gene (reference sequence). The CDR3 has 15 amino acids. In DNA, the CDR3 is TGTGCCAGCAGTTTATTTGGCAGGGGATCCTACGAGCAGTACTTC. Residues: CASSLFGRGSYEQYF.

The chain combines TRBV4-1 with TRBJ2-5, with 12 bases identical to TRBD2. There are 17 residues in the CDR3. Germline trimming cut 3 bases from V and 3 bases from J; bases unmatched to any gene: 8. Per the germline V gene, CDR1 is MGHRA and CDR2 is YSYEKL. The CDR3 sequence: CASSQGRGLAGEETQYF. CDR3 DNA: TGCGCCAGCAGCCAGGGTAGGGGACTAGCGGGTGAAGAGACCCAGTACTTC.

The rearrangement joins TRBV11-2 to TRBJ1-1; D is undetermined. V lost 3 bases and J lost 1, with 0 bases in between. The CDR3 has 11 residues. Germline CDR1 and CDR2: SGHAT and FQNNGV. As DNA, the CDR3 is TGTGCCAGCAGCTTGAACACTGAAGCTTTCTTT. Amino acid sequence: CASSLNTEAFF.

The chain couples TRBV18 to TRBJ2-7, with TRBD1 matching over 8 bases. J lost 5 bases, V lost 3 bases, and 6 bases had no gene match. The CDR3 is 14 amino acids. The germline gives CDR1 KGHSH, CDR2 LQKENI. The CDR3 DNA sequence: TGTGCCAGCTCACCGCGGCTGACAGGGGACGAGCAGTACTTC. Its protein is CASSPRLTGDEQYF.

The rearrangement uses TRBV7-2 and TRBJ2-5; 9 bases are shared with TRBD1. Germline CDR1 SGHTA, CDR2 FQGNSA. The trim removed 7 bases at V and 4 bases at J, leaving 7 bases unmatched. The CDR3 runs to 14 residues. The DNA for the CDR3 is TGTGCCAGCACCCCACAGGGGGCGCGAGAGACCCAGTACTTC. Its protein is CASTPQGARETQYF.

This chain connects TRBV19 to TRBJ2-7; the match to TRBD1 covers 10 bases. V lost 6 bases to trimming and J lost 5 bases; unmatched junction nucleotides: 7. This CDR3 spans 14 amino acids. Germline CDR1 reads LNHDA; CDR2 reads SQIVND (reference sequence). CDR3 DNA sequence: TGTGCCAGTAGCCCGGGACAGGGGACCCACGAGCAGTACTTC. Translating it yields CASSPGQGTHEQYF.

The V call is TRBV5-1, the J call TRBJ2-2; no definite D call. V shed 2 bases and J shed 3 bases, with 8 bases lying between them. The germline V gene has CDR1 SGHRS and CDR2 YFSETQ. This CDR3 spans 14 amino acids. The CDR3 loop reads CASSLVFDTGELFF. The CDR3 DNA reads TGCGCCAGCAGCTTAGTATTCGACACCGGGGAGCTGTTTTTT.

The rearrangement uses TRBV5-1 and TRBJ2-3; 9 bases line up with TRBD1. The CDR3 length is 14 residues. The V and J ends lost 2 bases and 8 bases, in that order; junction bases with no gene match: 6. Germline CDR1 SGHRS, CDR2 YFSETQ. The CDR3 bases are TGCGCCAGCAGCTTAGGACAGGGGCGAGGTACGCAGTATTTT. It encodes CASSLGQGRGTQYF.

The chain uses TRBV29-1 and TRBJ2-5; D is perhaps TRBD1 (6 bases). Germline V gene data show CDR1 as SQVTM and CDR2 as ANQGSEA. V gave up 1 base and J gave up 6 bases, with 15 bases separating them. The CDR3 runs 14 residues. The CDR3 here is CSVEGSGVTKTQYF. DNA of the CDR3: TGCAGCGTTGAAGGGTCAGGGGTAACGAAGACCCAGTACTTC.

The V gene is TRBV7-6, the J gene TRBJ1-3, with no clear D. The germline gives CDR1 SGHVS, CDR2 FNYEAQ. The CDR3 spans 15 residues. Trimming removed 2 bases at V and 3 bases at J, with 11 bases between. The CDR3: CASSLLGGRGNTIYF. CDR3 coding DNA: TGTGCCAGCAGCTTATTGGGTGGTCGTGGAAACACCATATATTTT.